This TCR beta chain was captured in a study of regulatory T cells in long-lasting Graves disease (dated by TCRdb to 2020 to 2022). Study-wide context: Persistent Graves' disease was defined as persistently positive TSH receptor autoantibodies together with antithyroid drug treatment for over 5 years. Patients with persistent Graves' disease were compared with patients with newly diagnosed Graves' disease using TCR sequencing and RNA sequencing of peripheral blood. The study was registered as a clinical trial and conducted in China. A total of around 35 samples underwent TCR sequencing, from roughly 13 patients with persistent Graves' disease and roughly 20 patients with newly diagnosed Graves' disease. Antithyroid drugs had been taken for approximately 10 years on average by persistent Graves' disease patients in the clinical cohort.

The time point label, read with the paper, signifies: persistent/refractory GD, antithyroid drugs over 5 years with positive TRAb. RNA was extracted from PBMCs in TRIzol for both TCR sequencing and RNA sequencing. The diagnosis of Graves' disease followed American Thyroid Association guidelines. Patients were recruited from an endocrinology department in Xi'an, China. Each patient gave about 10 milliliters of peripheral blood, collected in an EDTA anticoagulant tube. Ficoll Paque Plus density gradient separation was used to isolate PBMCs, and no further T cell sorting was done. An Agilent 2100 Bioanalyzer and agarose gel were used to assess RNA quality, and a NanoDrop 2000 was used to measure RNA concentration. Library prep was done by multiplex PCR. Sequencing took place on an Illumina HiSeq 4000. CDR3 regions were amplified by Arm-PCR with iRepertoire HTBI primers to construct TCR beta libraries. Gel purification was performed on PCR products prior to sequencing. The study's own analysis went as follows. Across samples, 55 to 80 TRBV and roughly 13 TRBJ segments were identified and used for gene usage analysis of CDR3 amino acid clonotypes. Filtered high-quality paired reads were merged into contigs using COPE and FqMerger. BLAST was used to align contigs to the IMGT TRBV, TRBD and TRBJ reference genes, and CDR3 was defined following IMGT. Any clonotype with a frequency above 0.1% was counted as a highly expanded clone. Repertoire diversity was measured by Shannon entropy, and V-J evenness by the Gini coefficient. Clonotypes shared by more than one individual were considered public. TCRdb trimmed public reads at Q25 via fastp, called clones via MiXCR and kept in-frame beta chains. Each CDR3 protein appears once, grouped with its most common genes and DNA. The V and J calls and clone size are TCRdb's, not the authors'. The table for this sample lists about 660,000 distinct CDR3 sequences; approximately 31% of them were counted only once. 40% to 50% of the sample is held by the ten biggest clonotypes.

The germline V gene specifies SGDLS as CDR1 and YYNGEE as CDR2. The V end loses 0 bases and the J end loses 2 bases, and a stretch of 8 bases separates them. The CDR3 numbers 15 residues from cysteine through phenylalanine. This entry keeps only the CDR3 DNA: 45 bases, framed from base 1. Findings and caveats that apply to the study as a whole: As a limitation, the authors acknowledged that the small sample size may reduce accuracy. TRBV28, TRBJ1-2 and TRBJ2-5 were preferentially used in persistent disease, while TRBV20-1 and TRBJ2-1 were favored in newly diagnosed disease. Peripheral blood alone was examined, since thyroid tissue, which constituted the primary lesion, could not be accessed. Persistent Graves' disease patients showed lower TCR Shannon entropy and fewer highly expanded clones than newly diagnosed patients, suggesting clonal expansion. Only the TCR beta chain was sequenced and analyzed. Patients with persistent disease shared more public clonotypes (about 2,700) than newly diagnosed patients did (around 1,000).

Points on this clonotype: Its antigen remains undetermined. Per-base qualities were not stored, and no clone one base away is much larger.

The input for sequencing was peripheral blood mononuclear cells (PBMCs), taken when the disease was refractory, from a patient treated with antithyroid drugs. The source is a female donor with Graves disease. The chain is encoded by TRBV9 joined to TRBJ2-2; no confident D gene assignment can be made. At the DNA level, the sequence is TGTGCCAGCAGCGTAGCTTCCCATAACACCGGGGAGCTGTTTTTT. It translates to CASSVASHNTGELFF.